This T cell receptor (beta chain) was recorded in a study of shared clonotypes between healthy human individuals. It was into CD45RA+ naive and CD45RA-negative memory subsets that the CD4+ cells were split. TCRdb keeps only in-frame clones here, not all; method: immunoSEQ multiplex PCR. The sample records approximately 2.4 million clones, under 97% being singletons. The study's findings and limits: Naive CD4 clonotype sharing across several donors was 5% to 6%. Compared with memory subsets, naive subsets generally had larger estimated richness.

This clone came up once. Its specificity is not known. Material: naive CD4+ T cells sorted from blood. Subset here: CD45RA+ positively selected. The sequence derives from a man aged 18 to 30 in good health.

CDR3 protein: CASSDPGQGTGELFF. CDR3 bases: TGTGCCAGCAGTGATCCGGGACAGGGGACCGGGGAGCTGTTTTTT. J is TRBJ2-2 and V is TRBV25-1; 10 positions agree with TRBD1. The V gene end was trimmed by 3 bases and the J gene end by 5 bases; junction bases not matched to a gene: 3. Germline V gene lookup returns CDR1 MGHDK and CDR2 SYGVNS. The CDR3 is 15 amino acids.